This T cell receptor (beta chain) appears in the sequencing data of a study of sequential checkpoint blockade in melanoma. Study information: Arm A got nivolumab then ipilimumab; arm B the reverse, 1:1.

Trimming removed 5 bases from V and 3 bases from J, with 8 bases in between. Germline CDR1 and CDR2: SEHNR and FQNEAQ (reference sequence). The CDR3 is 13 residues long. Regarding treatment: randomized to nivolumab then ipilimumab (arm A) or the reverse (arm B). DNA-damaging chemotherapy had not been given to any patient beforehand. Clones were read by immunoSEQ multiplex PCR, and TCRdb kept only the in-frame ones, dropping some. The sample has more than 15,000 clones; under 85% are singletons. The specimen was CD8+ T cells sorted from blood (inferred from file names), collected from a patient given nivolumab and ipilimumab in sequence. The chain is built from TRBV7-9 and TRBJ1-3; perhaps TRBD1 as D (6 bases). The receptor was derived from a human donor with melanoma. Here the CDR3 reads CASSRDIGNTIYF. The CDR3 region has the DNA TGTGCCAGCAGCCGGGACATTGGAAACACCATATATTTT.